Detailed here is one T cell receptor (beta chain). The antigen is undetermined. The sample belongs to a study of T cells in localized non-small cell lung cancer. Whole-study findings and limits: Adjacent lung was found to contain a median around 56 of the top 100 tumor clones. Uninvolved adjacent lung showed peak T cell clonality, exceeding tumor.

Germline V gene sequence: CDR1 KGHSH, CDR2 LQKENI. The CDR3 is made up of 17 amino acids. Trimming pared 2 bases from V and 1 base from J, leaving 17 bases between. Sequenced by immunoSEQ multiplex PCR; TCRdb stores in-frame clones only, minus some. The sample shows about 23,000 clones, around 88% of them seen only once. This sequence originates from a woman aged 40 to 75 with stage III lung adenocarcinoma. The chain combines TRBV18 with TRBJ1-1, with D possibly matching TRBD1 (6 bases). This material consisted of peripheral blood mononuclear cells, taken before any cancer treatment. The CDR3 sequence: CASSPGQGMRSNTEAFF. Here the CDR3 DNA reads TGTGCCAGCTCACCAGGCCAGGGGATGAGGTCGAACACTGAAGCTTTCTTT.